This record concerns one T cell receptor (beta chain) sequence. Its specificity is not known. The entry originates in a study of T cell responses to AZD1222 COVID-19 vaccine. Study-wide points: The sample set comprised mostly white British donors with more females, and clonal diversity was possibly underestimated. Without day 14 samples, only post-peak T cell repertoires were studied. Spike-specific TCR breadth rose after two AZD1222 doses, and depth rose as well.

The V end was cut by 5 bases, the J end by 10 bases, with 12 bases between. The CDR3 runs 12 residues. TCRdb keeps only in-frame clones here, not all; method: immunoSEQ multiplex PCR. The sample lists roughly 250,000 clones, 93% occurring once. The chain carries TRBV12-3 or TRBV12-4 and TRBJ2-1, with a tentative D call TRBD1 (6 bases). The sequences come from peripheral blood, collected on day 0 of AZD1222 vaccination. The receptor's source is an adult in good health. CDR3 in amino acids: CASSTQGMEQFF. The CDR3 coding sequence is TGTGCCAGCAGTACACAGGGTATGGAGCAGTTCTTC.